The present T cell receptor (beta chain) was sequenced within a study of shared clonotypes between healthy human individuals. Negatively enriched CD4+ T cells were divided by CD45RA into naive and memory. The study's findings and limits: Though the depth was large, rarefaction showed that sorted-subset sequencing was incomplete. On the whole, naive subsets had larger estimated richness than memory subsets had.

The CDR3 has 15 amino acids. Germline CDR1 is LNHDA and CDR2 is SQIVND (reference sequence). V was clipped by 7 bases and J by 4 bases, with 16 bases between them. As concerns this clone: Its specificity is not known.

The assay was immunoSEQ multiplex PCR, and TCRdb's table has in-frame clones only and misses some. Here the sample spans over 2 million clones, 85% to 95% being singletons. Sequences were obtained from naive CD4+ T cells from PBMCs. Specified subset: CD45RA+ positively selected. The chain uses TRBV19 and TRBJ2-2; D possibly uses TRBD1 or TRBD2 (6 bases each). The sequence was collected from a man between 18 and 35 years old in good health. Some clones in this sample may be carry-over from other donors' samples. The CDR3, as DNA: TGTGCCAGTACCATCCGACGGGGGCCCACCGGGGAGCTGTTTTTT. Its translation: CASTIRRGPTGELFF.